This T cell receptor beta chain was profiled in a study of kidney transplant recipient with SARS-CoV-2 infection. Using its own MiXCR run on the reads, TCRdb lists one record per CDR3 protein. The sample records 250,000 or so distinct CDR3 sequences, 29% being singletons. Concerning this clonotype: This sequence may be a read error, since a much larger clone differs from it by one base.

Source: a blood sample, taken at baseline and between days 110 and 120 from a kidney transplant recipient. The TCR originated in a male patient younger than 45 who had COVID-19 and was a kidney transplant recipient. The graft donor may have given rise to some T cells.

The chain's CDR3 is CTSSIRSGSGANVLTF. CDR3 coding DNA: TGTACCAGTAGTATCCGGTCGGGGTCTGGGGCCAACGTCCTGACTTTC. The chain joins TRBV19 to TRBJ2-6; D possibly corresponds to TRBD2 (5 bases). CDR1 is LNHDA, CDR2 SQIVND, per germline (reference sequence). The CDR3 has 16 amino acids. The complete variable domain, with remaining parts taken from reference TRBV19 and TRBJ2-6, reads DGGITQSPKYLFRKEGQNVTLSCEQNLNHDAMYWYRQDPGQGLRLIYYSQIVNDFQKGDIAEGYSVSREKKESFPLTVTSAQKNPTAFYLCTSSIRSGSGANVLTFGAGSRLTVL.